The clone carrying this T cell receptor (beta chain) has only a few counts. These data come from a study of CD8+ T cells in alopecia areata. Sequencing used cDNA as its template, made by extracting RNA and reverse transcribing it. TCRdb keeps only in-frame clones here, not all; method: immunoSEQ multiplex PCR. The top ten clones hold about a sixth of a sample with 55,000 to 70,000 clones, 40% to 50% of them seen once. In germline, CDR1 is SQVTM, CDR2 ANQGSEA. Trimming pared 4 bases from V and 0 bases from J, leaving 4 bases between. The CDR3 is 13 amino acids. J is TRBJ2-6 and V is TRBV29-1, with unresolved D. The sequenced sample was CD8+ T cells sorted from blood, obtained at week 0. This TCR was sampled from a human donor with alopecia areata. The CDR3, as DNA: TGCAGCGTTGGGAACTCTGGGGCCAACGTCCTGACTTTC. Its translation: CSVGNSGANVLTF.